This T cell receptor beta chain was recorded in a study of blood T cell repertoires in COVID-19. The overall study: Material from acute and convalescent COVID-19 was sourced from the United States, Italy and Spain.

Sequencing used immunoSEQ multiplex PCR; TCRdb keeps in-frame clones, though not all of them. The table records under 150,000 clones, roughly 83% of them present only once. Sequencing used peripheral blood. The TCR originated in a man in his sixties with acute or convalescent COVID-19.

The CDR3 DNA sequence: TGCGCCAGCAGCTTGACCTTACTCACAGGGAGCCATGGGGCTTTCTTT. This gives the protein CASSLTLLTGSHGAFF. V usage is TRBV5-1 and J usage is TRBJ1-1, with D tentatively TRBD1 (6 bases). Germline-derived CDR1 and CDR2 are SGHRS and YFSETQ. This CDR3 has 16 amino acids. V lost 1 base and J 11 bases, leaving 24 bases between the germline ends.